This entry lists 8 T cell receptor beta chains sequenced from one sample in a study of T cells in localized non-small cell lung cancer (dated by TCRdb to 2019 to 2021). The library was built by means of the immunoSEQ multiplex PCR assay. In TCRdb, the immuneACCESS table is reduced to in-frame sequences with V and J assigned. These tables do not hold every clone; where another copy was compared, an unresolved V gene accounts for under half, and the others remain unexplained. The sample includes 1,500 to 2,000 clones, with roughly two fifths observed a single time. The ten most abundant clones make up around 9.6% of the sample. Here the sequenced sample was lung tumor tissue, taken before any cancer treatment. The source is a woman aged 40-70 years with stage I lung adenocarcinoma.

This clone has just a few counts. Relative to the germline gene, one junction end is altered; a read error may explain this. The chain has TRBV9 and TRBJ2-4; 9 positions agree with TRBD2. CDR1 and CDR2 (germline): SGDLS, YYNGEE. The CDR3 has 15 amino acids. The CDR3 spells CASSPSGGRENIQYF. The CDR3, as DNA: TGTGCCAGCAGCCCGAGCGGGGGGCGGGAAAACATTCAATACTTC.

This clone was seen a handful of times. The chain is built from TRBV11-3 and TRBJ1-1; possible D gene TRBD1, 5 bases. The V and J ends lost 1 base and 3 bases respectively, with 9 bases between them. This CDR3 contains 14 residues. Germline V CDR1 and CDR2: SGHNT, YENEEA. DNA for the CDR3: TGTGCCAGCAGCTTAGGACAGTTGGACACTGAAGCTTTCTTT. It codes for CASSLGQLDTEAFF.

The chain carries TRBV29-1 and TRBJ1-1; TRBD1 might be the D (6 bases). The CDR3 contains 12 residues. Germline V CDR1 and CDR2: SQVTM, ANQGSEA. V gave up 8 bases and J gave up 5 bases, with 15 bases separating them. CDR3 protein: CSFRQGRTEAFF. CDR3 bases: TGCAGCTTCCGGCAGGGGAGGACTGAAGCTTTCTTT.

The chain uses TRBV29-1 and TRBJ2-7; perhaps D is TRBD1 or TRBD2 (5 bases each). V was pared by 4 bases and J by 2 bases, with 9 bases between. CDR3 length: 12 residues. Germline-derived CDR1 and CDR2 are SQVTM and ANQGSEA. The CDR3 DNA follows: TGCAGCGTTGGGGACGGAGCCTACGAGCAGTACTTC. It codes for CSVGDGAYEQYF.

This chain's CDR3 is CASSYPDRAGYEQYF. CDR3 DNA: TGTGCCAGCAGTTACCCCGACAGGGCCGGCTACGAGCAGTACTTC. V is TRBV6-7 and J is TRBJ2-7; 7 bases are a match to TRBD1. TRBV6-7 is reported as an ORF; its role is uncertain. V shed 2 bases and J 3 bases; nucleotides not matched to a gene: 7. The CDR3 is made up of 15 amino acids.

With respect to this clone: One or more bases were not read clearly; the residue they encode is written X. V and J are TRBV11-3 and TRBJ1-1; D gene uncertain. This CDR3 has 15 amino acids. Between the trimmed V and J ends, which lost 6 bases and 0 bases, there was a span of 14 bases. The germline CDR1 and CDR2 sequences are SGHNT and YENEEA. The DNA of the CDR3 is TGTGCCAGCAGAGTATTTCCGGYACTGAACACTGAAGCTTTCTTT. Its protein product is CASRVFPXLNTEAFF.

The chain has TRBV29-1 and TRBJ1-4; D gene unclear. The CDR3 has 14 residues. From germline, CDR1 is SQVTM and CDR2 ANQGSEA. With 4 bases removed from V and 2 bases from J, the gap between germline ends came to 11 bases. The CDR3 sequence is CSVGSGSTNEKLFF. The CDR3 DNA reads TGCAGCGTTGGAAGTGGGAGCACTAATGAAAAACTGTTTTTT. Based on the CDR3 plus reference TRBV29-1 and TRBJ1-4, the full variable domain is SAVISQKPSRDICQRGTSLTIQCQVDSQVTMMFWYRQQPGQSLTLIATANQGSEATYESGFVIDKFPISRPNLTFSTLTVSNMSPEDSSIYLCSVGSGSTNEKLFFGSGTQLSVL.

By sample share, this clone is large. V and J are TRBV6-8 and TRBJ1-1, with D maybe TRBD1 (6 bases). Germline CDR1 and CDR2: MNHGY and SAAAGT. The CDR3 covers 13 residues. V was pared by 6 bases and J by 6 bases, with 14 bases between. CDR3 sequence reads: CASSPGQISEAFF. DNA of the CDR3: TGTGCCAGCAGCCCCGGACAGATATCTGAAGCTTTCTTT.